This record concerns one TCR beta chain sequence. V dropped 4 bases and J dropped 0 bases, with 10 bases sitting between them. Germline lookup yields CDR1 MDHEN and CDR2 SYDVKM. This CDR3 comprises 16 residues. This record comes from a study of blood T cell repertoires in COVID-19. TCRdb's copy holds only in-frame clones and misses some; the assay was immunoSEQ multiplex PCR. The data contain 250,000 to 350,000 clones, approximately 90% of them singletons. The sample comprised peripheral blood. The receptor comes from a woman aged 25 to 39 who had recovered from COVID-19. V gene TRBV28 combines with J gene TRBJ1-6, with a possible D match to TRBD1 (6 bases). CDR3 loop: CASSSGQSSYNSPLHF. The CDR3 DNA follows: TGTGCCAGCAGTTCAGGACAGAGCTCCTATAATTCACCCCTCCACTTT.